This T cell receptor beta chain was obtained from a study of regulatory T cells in long-lasting Graves disease. Turning to the study itself: The criterion for persistent Graves' disease was over 5 years of antithyroid drugs with positive TSH receptor antibodies.

Library construction for TCR beta used iRepertoire HTBI primers and Arm-PCR of CDR3 regions. TCRdb called the multiplex PCR reads again in MiXCR, with one record for every CDR3 protein. The table has approximately 690,000 distinct CDR3 sequences, 25% to 35% seen once. Time point noted: persistent/refractory GD, antithyroid drugs over 5 years with positive TRAb. With RNA extracted from PBMCs as input, the TCR library was made. The peripheral blood volume drawn was 7.5 to 9.5 milliliters, and it was collected into EDTA tubes. Germline V gene data show CDR1 as DFQATT and CDR2 as SNEGSKA (reference sequence). Trimming cost V 6 bases and J 2 bases; bases outside gene matches: 15. The length of the CDR3 is 17 residues. This clonotype was seen more than once but under ten times. The antigen remains unidentified. Notes on the study in general: The persistent group shared about 2,600 public clonotypes, more than the approximately 890 shared by new patients. Persistent Graves' disease cases displayed lower TCR diversity than newly diagnosed ones.

The clonotype was recovered from a female donor with Graves disease. Sequencing was performed on peripheral blood mononuclear cells (PBMCs), taken when the disease was refractory, from a patient treated with antithyroid drugs. This chain links TRBV20-1 with TRBJ2-7; 11 bases are a match to TRBD2. CDR3 residues: CSAQRLIAGGPPYEQYF. The CDR3 region has the DNA TGCAGTGCACAACGCCTAATAGCGGGAGGGCCACCCTACGAGCAGTACTTC.